The 26 T cell receptor beta chains below were found in one sample sequenced in a study of beta chain features in type 1 diabetes. Sequencing targeted expressed TCRB transcripts, as all isolated RNA had been reverse transcribed. Assay: immunoSEQ multiplex PCR; the TCRdb copy retains only in-frame clones and omits some. The sample holds 970,000 or so clones, roughly a sixth seen once. Sequenced material: naive CD4+ T cells from blood. The source is a woman aged 18-29 years in good health.

The rearrangement uses TRBV7-3 and TRBJ2-2; 8 bases line up with TRBD1. Looked up from germline, CDR1 is SGHTA and CDR2 is FQGTGA. After removal of 3 bases from V and 4 bases from J, the junction contained 7 bases not matched to a gene. The CDR3 has 16 amino acids. The CDR3 DNA sequence: TGTGCCAGCAGCTTCCAGGGGGCGGTGGCCACCGGGGAGCTGTTTTTT. Translated, it gives CASSFQGAVATGELFF.

J is TRBJ1-1 and V is TRBV7-2; a possible D gene is TRBD1 (6 bases). V lost 3 bases and J 5 bases, leaving 10 bases between the germline ends. Per the germline V gene, CDR1 is SGHTA and CDR2 is FQGNSA. This CDR3 is 13 amino acids long. The CDR3 sequence: CASSFRGRTEAFF. DNA of the CDR3: TGTGCCAGCAGCTTTAGGGGGAGGACTGAAGCTTTCTTT.

The V call is TRBV4-3, the J call TRBJ2-3, with 8 bases identical to TRBD2. V shed 4 bases, J shed 3 bases, and the junction held 12 bases outside the gene matches. From germline, CDR1 is LGHNA and CDR2 YSLEER. This CDR3 is 17 amino acids long. CDR3 DNA: TGCGCCAGCAGCCTCGTTCTAAGCGGGAGTACTACAGATACGCAGTATTTT. Translating gives CASSLVLSGSTTDTQYF.

This clone was found a few times. V and J are TRBV29-1 and TRBJ2-7; D is ambiguous. V gave up 1 base and J gave up 2 bases, with 6 bases separating them. This CDR3 comprises 12 residues. Germline CDR1 SQVTM, CDR2 ANQGSEA. The CDR3 DNA reads as TGCAGCGTTGAAGGCAAAACCTACGAGCAGTACTTC. Its protein is CSVEGKTYEQYF.

This clone appeared a few times. Written as DNA, the CDR3 is TGTGCCAGCAGCCAATCCAGCGGAATACAAGAGACCCAGTACTTC. Translated: CASSQSSGIQETQYF. The rearrangement joins TRBV4-2 to TRBJ2-5; weak D call: TRBD2 (5 bases). The germline V gene encodes CDR1 LGHNA and CDR2 YNFKEQ. This CDR3 is built from 15 residues. V was pared by 2 bases and J by 2 bases, with 12 bases between.

The rearrangement uses TRBV4-2 and TRBJ2-3, with 12 positions matching TRBD2. This CDR3 spans 19 amino acids. Germline CDR1 reads LGHNA; CDR2 reads YNFKEQ. V lost 4 bases, J lost 4 bases, and 15 bases stayed unmatched. This chain's CDR3 is CASSPRTSGTRSVADTQYF. CDR3 sequence (DNA): TGTGCCAGCAGCCCTAGGACTAGCGGGACCAGGAGTGTCGCAGATACGCAGTATTTT.

This clone showed up just a few times. The identical CDR3 is also encoded by other nucleotide sequences in the sample. The V gene is TRBV18, the J gene TRBJ2-5, with 7 bases matching TRBD1. The junction had 6 bases not matched to a gene; V was cut back by 6 bases and J by 5 bases. The CDR3 contains 13 residues. CDR1 and CDR2 from the germline V gene are KGHSH and LQKENI. CDR3 region: CASSPTGPETQYF. The CDR3 DNA sequence: TGTGCCAGCTCCCCGACAGGGCCGGAGACCCAGTACTTC.

The chain is built from TRBV11-2 and TRBJ1-3, with D possibly being TRBD1 (6 bases). Trimming stripped 6 bases from V and 2 bases from J, with 14 bases between. In germline, CDR1 is SGHAT, CDR2 FQNNGV. This CDR3 has 15 amino acids. CDR3 in DNA: TGTGCCAGCAGGAGAGGGGGAGGTGCTGGAAACACCATATATTTT. Amino acids: CASRRGGGAGNTIYF. Complete variable domain (other parts from reference TRBV11-2 and TRBJ1-3): EAGVAQSPRYKIIEKRQSVAFWCNPISGHATLYWYQQILGQGPKLLIQFQNNGVVDDSQLPKDRFSAERLKGVDSTLKIQPAKLEDSAVYLCASRRGGGAGNTIYFGEGSWLTVV.

This clone appeared a few times. The V gene is TRBV7-2, the J gene TRBJ2-5, with TRBD1 as a possible D gene (6 bases). V was pared by 4 bases and J by 3 bases, with 9 bases between. The CDR3 consists of 13 residues. Germline loops: CDR1 SGHTA, CDR2 FQGNSA. CDR3 coding DNA: TGTGCCAGCAGCTCGCAGGGGAAAGAGACCCAGTACTTC. Its protein is CASSSQGKETQYF.

V usage is TRBV5-1 and J usage is TRBJ2-2; 9 nucleotides align to TRBD1. J was trimmed by 6 bases and V by 2 bases; bases with no gene match: 8. Germline CDR1 SGHRS, CDR2 YFSETQ. This CDR3 is 16 amino acids long. CDR3: CASSLPPGQGAGELFF. The CDR3 DNA reads TGCGCCAGCAGCTTACCCCCGGGACAGGGCGCCGGGGAGCTGTTTTTT.

This clone was observed a handful of times. The chain has TRBV5-4 and TRBJ2-3; the D gene is possibly TRBD1 (5 bases). The CDR3 spans 12 residues. Germline V gives CDR1 SGHNT, CDR2 YYREEE (reference sequence). V was trimmed by 4 bases and J by 6 bases, leaving 9 bases between them. CDR3: CASSANRDTQYF. CDR3 in DNA: TGTGCCAGCAGCGCAAACAGGGATACGCAGTATTTT.

This clone was seen a few times. Other DNA sequences from this sample encode an identical CDR3 as well. The chain joins TRBV18 to TRBJ1-5; no clear D. This CDR3 has 13 residues. Germline lookup yields CDR1 KGHSH and CDR2 LQKENI. Trimming pared 6 bases from V and 5 bases from J, leaving 11 bases between. The CDR3 sequence is CASSLGRDQPQHF. The CDR3, as DNA: TGTGCCAGCTCCTTGGGGAGAGATCAGCCCCAGCATTTT.

This sequence joins TRBV7-2 and TRBJ2-7; 7 positions agree with TRBD1. Germline CDR1 is SGHTA and CDR2 is FQGNSA. The CDR3 extends over 15 amino acids. The ends lost 1 base at V and 0 bases at J; junction bases unmatched: 3. CDR3 DNA sequence: TGTGCCAGCAGCTTAGTAGGGACAGTCTCCTACGAGCAGTACTTC. The encoded protein is CASSLVGTVSYEQYF.

Only a few counts were recorded for this clone. The gene calls are TRBV11-2 and TRBJ1-6, with D possibly matching TRBD1 (6 bases). The germline V gene encodes CDR1 SGHAT and CDR2 FQNNGV. V lost 5 bases and J 8 bases, leaving 10 bases between the germline ends. CDR3 size: 13 residues. The CDR3: CASSRQVDSPLHF. CDR3 sequence (DNA): TGTGCCAGCAGCCGACAGGTCGATTCACCCCTCCACTTT.

This clone was detected only a few times. Other DNA sequences in the sample encode the same CDR3. For the CDR3, the DNA is TGTGCCAGCATAAGCGGGGGCTCCTACAATGAGCAGTTCTTC. This gives the protein CASISGGSYNEQFF. This chain uses TRBV28 with TRBJ2-1, with TRBD2 matching over 8 bases. This CDR3 has 14 amino acids. The ends lost 7 bases at V and 0 bases at J; junction bases unmatched: 2. CDR1 is MDHEN, CDR2 SYDVKM, per germline.

This clone was found a few times. This chain connects TRBV4-3 to TRBJ1-5; no definite D call. CDR1 and CDR2 (germline): LGHNA, YSLEER. V shed 0 bases and J shed 6 bases, with 12 bases lying between them. This CDR3 contains 15 residues. CDR3 loop: CASSQEVKGTQPQHF. CDR3 DNA sequence: TGCGCCAGCAGCCAAGAGGTAAAGGGCACTCAGCCCCAGCATTTT.

This chain links TRBV5-1 with TRBJ2-7, with D unclear. The V and J ends lost 4 bases and 6 bases respectively, with 23 bases between them. The CDR3 sequence is 16 residues long. Per germline, CDR1 SGHRS and CDR2 YFSETQ. The CDR3 region is CASSPNTRLGLSEQYF. The CDR3 region has the DNA TGCGCCAGCAGCCCGAACACGCGTTTAGGGCTCTCCGAGCAGTACTTC. Filled out from reference TRBV5-1 and TRBJ2-7, the complete variable domain reads KAGVTQTPRYLIKTRGQQVTLSCSPISGHRSVSWYQQTPGQGLQFLFEYFSETQRNKGNFPGRFSGRQFSNSRSEMNVSTLELGDSALYLCASSPNTRLGLSEQYFGPGTRLTVT.

This sequence joins TRBV2 and TRBJ2-1; D call uncertain. The CDR3 spans 12 residues. From germline, CDR1 is SNHLY and CDR2 FYNNEI. Trimming left V 10 bases short and J 2 bases short, with 9 bases between. The CDR3 is CATVSTYNEQFF. The CDR3 DNA follows: TGTGCCACCGTTAGTACCTACAATGAGCAGTTCTTC.

The chain couples TRBV2 to TRBJ2-7; 7 bases map to TRBD2. Trimming took 8 bases from V and 5 from J; bases not matched to a gene: 18. This CDR3 comprises 16 residues. From germline, CDR1 is SNHLY and CDR2 FYNNEI. CDR3 coding DNA: TGTGCCAGCTTTTTAGGACTAGAAGGTCTAAGCGACGAGCAGTACTTC. Protein: CASFLGLEGLSDEQYF.

The chain's CDR3 is CASSIRGFGYEQYF. Here the CDR3 DNA reads TGTGCCAGTAGTATCAGGGGTTTTGGATACGAGCAGTACTTC. The V and J genes are TRBV19 and TRBJ2-7; a possible D gene is TRBD1 (6 bases). The CDR3 sequence is 14 residues long. Germline CDR1 reads LNHDA; CDR2 reads SQIVND (reference sequence). V shed 3 bases and J shed 4 bases, with 13 bases lying between them.

The chain uses TRBV18 and TRBJ1-2; D gene uncertain. Looked up from germline, CDR1 is KGHSH and CDR2 is LQKENI. Trimming removed 2 bases at V and 0 bases at J, with 7 bases between. The CDR3 sequence is 14 residues long. CDR3 sequence reads: CASSPGSSNYGYTF. The DNA for the CDR3 is TGTGCCAGCTCACCAGGCAGTTCTAACTATGGCTACACCTTC.

This clone was recorded a few times. The chain joins TRBV28 to TRBJ2-5, with 10 bases that match TRBD1. This CDR3 has 14 residues. Trimming cost V 6 bases and J 4 bases; bases outside gene matches: 5. Germline V gene data show CDR1 as MDHEN and CDR2 as SYDVKM. The CDR3 is CASRSGQGRETQYF. For the CDR3, the DNA is TGTGCCAGCAGGTCGGGACAGGGGAGAGAGACCCAGTACTTC.

This clone was counted a few times. CDR3 in amino acids: CAIRSGTGDSTGELFF. As DNA, the CDR3 is TGTGCCATCAGATCCGGGACAGGGGATTCCACCGGGGAGCTGTTTTTT. The chain combines TRBV10-3 with TRBJ2-2, with 10 bases identical to TRBD1. The CDR3 contains 16 residues. Unmatched junction bases numbered 8, after V lost 6 bases and J lost 4 bases. CDR1 ENHRY and CDR2 SYGVKD come from the germline V gene.

This clone has only a few counts. V is TRBV28 and J is TRBJ1-1; D is possibly TRBD1 (5 bases). Trimming cost V 8 bases and J 5 bases, with 15 bases left between them. Germline lookup yields CDR1 MDHEN and CDR2 SYDVKM. The CDR3 is made up of 13 amino acids. The chain's CDR3 is CASQIGTRTEAFF. The CDR3 DNA reads as TGTGCCAGCCAGATCGGGACCCGGACTGAAGCTTTCTTT.

As for this clone: Additional DNA sequences in this sample encode the identical CDR3. V usage is TRBV5-4 and J usage is TRBJ2-7; D is ambiguous. V lost 0 bases and J lost 2, with 9 bases in between. The germline gives CDR1 SGHNT, CDR2 YYREEE (reference sequence). This CDR3 region has 14 residues. This CDR3 is CASSLDPGAYEQYF. The CDR3 nucleotides are TGTGCCAGCAGCTTGGATCCGGGCGCCTACGAGCAGTACTTC.

The V gene is TRBV9, the J gene TRBJ2-5; 11 bases line up with TRBD2. J was trimmed by 5 bases and V by 0 bases; bases with no gene match: 9. The CDR3 is 17 residues long. From germline, CDR1 is SGDLS and CDR2 YYNGEE. CDR3 loop: CASSVGLAGRAAETQYF. DNA for the CDR3: TGTGCCAGCAGCGTAGGACTAGCGGGGCGCGCAGCGGAGACCCAGTACTTC. Supplemented by reference TRBV9 and TRBJ2-5, the full variable domain reads DSGVTQTPKHLITATGQRVTLRCSPRSGDLSVYWYQQSLDQGLQFLIQYYNGEERAKGNILERFSAQQFPDLHSELNLSSLELGDSALYFCASSVGLAGRAAETQYFGPGTRLLVL.